The 8 T cell receptor beta chains below come from one sample, sequenced in a study of T-cell memory formation after mild COVID-19. TCRdb reanalysed the 5' RACE reads using MiXCR and keeps one entry per CDR3 protein. The sample contains around 510,000 distinct CDR3 sequences, about a fifth of which appear only once. The sequencing sample was made of PBMCs or a T cell subset sorted from them (not recorded which). Every receptor here comes from an adult woman who had mild COVID-19 (a few samples of this study predate the infection). Cell type and time point are not known.

The CDR3 region is CSVGDSGGVTDTQYF. The CDR3 nucleotides read TGCAGCGTTGGTGATAGTGGAGGGGTCACAGATACGCAGTATTTT. The chain uses TRBV29-1 and TRBJ2-3; possibly TRBD2 for D (6 bases). Germline V gene data show CDR1 as SQVTM and CDR2 as ANQGSEA. Trimming shortened V by 4 bases and J by 2 bases, and 16 bases separated the two germline ends. The CDR3 has 15 residues.

This clonotype was observed a handful of times. The genes are TRBV7-2 and TRBJ1-6; a possible D gene is TRBD1 (6 bases). This CDR3 is 15 amino acids long. The V gene lost 8 bases and the J gene lost 10 bases, with 21 bases spanning the gap. The V gene's germline CDR1 is SGHTA and CDR2 FQGNSA. CDR3: CASRPIGGKGSPLHF. In nucleotides, the CDR3 is TGTGCCAGCCGCCCGATTGGGGGCAAGGGGTCACCCCTCCACTTT. The full variable domain, its missing parts supplied by reference TRBV7-2 and TRBJ1-6, is GAGVSQSPSNKVTEKGKDVELRCDPISGHTALYWYRQSLGQGLEFLIYFQGNSAPDKSGLPSDRFSAERTGGSVSTLTIQRTQQEDSAVYLCASRPIGGKGSPLHFGNGTRLTVT.

The table lists this clonotype with many counts. The rearrangement joins TRBV7-2 to TRBJ2-7; TRBD2 matches 12 bases. The CDR3 has 15 residues. The germline V gene has CDR1 SGHTA and CDR2 FQGNSA. V gave up 0 bases and J gave up 6 bases; unmatched junction bases: 3. The CDR3 spells CASSLAASGRGEQYF. CDR3 DNA: TGTGCCAGCAGCTTAGCCGCTAGCGGGAGGGGCGAGCAGTACTTC.

V and J are TRBV5-4 and TRBJ2-5, with 13 nucleotides matching TRBD2. Germline-derived CDR1 and CDR2 are SGHNT and YYREEE (reference sequence). CDR3 size: 16 residues. Trimming cost V 0 bases and J 4 bases; bases outside gene matches: 3. CDR3 DNA sequence: TGTGCCAGCAGCTTGGGAACTAGCGGGGGGGCAGAGACCCAGTACTTC. Its protein product is CASSLGTSGGAETQYF.

The J gene is TRBJ1-5, the V gene TRBV27; possibly TRBD1 for D (6 bases). The CDR3 runs to 15 residues. The germline CDR1 and CDR2 sequences are MNHEY and SMNVEV (reference sequence). V was clipped by 6 bases and J by 0 bases, with 12 bases between them. The CDR3 bases are TGTGCCAGCAGACACAGGGCCGTTAGCAATCAGCCCCAGCATTTT. This translates into CASRHRAVSNQPQHF.

This clonotype was seen a few times. The J gene is TRBJ1-2, the V gene TRBV5-1; D unresolved. Germline values: CDR1 SGHRS, CDR2 YFSETQ. V lost 4 bases to trimming and J lost 2 bases, with 9 bases between them. The CDR3 loop spans 13 amino acids. CDR3 sequence: CASSTDVNYGYTF. As DNA, the CDR3 is TGCGCCAGCAGCACGGACGTCAACTATGGCTACACCTTC.

This clonotype has a handful of counts. V usage is TRBV6-5 and J usage is TRBJ1-4; no definite D call. This CDR3 region has 13 residues. Germline loops: CDR1 MNHEY, CDR2 SVGAGI. The V gene lost 7 bases and the J gene lost 7 bases, with 13 bases spanning the gap. The chain's CDR3 is CASTGRLGEKLFF. The DNA for the CDR3 is TGTGCCAGCACGGGCAGATTGGGTGAAAAACTGTTTTTT.

The chain uses TRBV5-6 and TRBJ2-1; a weak D match, TRBD2 (6 bases). The CDR3 spans 15 residues. Trimming left V 3 bases short and J 9 bases short, with 19 bases between. Germline CDR1 and CDR2: SGHDT and YYEEEE. CDR3 region: CASSWEIGGVVEQFF. The CDR3 nucleotides read TGTGCCAGCAGCTGGGAAATCGGGGGAGTAGTTGAGCAGTTCTTC.